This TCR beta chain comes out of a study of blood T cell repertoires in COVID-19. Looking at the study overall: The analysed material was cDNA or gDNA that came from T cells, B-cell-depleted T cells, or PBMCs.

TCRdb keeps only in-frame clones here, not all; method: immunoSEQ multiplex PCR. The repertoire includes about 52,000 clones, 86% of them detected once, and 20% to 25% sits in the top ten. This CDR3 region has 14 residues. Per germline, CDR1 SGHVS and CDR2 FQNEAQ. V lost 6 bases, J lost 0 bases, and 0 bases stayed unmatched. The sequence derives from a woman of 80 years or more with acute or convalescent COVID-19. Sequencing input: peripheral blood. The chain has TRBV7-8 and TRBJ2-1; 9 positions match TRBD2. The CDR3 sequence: CASRAGGSYNEQFF. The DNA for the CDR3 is TGTGCCAGCAGAGCGGGAGGCTCCTACAATGAGCAGTTCTTC.